This entry describes one TCR beta chain. The target antigen is unknown. A junction end diverges from the germline sequence, so it may reflect a read error. Primers used in a second PCR of roughly 6 to 12 cycles were a sample-barcoded 5' primer and a J-beta primer mix. Unique molecular identifiers of 12 random nucleotides labeled each cDNA. MiXCR, applied by TCRdb to the 5' RACE reads, yields one record per CDR3 protein. Counted here are roughly 1.6 million distinct CDR3 sequences, about 35% occurring once; the ten biggest clones make up about 10%. The source of the sample is a study of blood T cells in healthy people across ages. Germline CDR1 reads SEHNR; CDR2 reads FQNEAQ (reference sequence). This CDR3 has 16 amino acids. Study-wide results and limits: Investigators treated diversity estimates from one million T cells as underestimates.

The J gene is TRBJ1-1, the V gene TRBV7-9; TRBD1 aligns across 7 bases. The sequenced material came from blood. This clonotype was obtained from a woman in her thirties in good health. DNA of the CDR3: TGTGCCAGCAGCTTAGGCTACCGGGACAGCCACACTGAAACTTTCTTT. Amino acids: CASSLGYRDSHTETFF.